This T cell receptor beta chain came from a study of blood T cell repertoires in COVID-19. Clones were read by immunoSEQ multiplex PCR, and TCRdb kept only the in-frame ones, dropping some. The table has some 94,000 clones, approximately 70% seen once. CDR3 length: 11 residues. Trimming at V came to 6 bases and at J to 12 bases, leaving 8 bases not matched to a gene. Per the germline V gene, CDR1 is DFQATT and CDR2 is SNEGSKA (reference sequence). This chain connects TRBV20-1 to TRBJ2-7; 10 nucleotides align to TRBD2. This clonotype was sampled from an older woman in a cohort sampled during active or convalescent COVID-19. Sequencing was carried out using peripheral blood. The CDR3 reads CSAKSGGVLYF. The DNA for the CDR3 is TGCAGTGCCAAGAGCGGGGGGGTACTGTACTTC.